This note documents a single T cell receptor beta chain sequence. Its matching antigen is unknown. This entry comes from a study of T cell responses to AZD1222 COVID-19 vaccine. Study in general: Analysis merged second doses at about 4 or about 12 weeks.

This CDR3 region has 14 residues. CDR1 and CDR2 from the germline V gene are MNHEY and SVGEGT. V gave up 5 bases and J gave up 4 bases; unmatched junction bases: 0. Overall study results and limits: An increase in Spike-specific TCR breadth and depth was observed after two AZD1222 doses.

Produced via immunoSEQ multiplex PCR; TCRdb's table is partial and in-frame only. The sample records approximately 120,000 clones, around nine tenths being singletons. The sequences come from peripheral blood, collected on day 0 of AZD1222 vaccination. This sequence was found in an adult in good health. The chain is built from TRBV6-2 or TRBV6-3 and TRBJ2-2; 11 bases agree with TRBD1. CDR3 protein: CASSGTGGTGELFF. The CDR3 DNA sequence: TGTGCCAGCAGTGGGACAGGGGGCACCGGGGAGCTGTTTTTT.